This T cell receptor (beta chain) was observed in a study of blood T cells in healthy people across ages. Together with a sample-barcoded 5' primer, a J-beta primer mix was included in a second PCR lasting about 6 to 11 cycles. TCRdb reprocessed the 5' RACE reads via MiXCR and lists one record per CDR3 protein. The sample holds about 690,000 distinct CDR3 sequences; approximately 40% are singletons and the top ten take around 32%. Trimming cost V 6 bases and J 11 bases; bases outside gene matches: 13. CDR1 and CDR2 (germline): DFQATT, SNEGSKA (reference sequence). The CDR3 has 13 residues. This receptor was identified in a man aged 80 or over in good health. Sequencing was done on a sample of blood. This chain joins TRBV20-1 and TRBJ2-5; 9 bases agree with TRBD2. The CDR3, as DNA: TGCAGTGCGAATAGCGGGGGTAGGAATGAGCAGTACTTC. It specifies CSANSGGRNEQYF.